This TCR beta chain appears in the sequencing data of a study of T cells in tuberculosis. The study, taken as a whole, reports: Active tuberculosis patients had shorter CDR3-alpha; the beta difference was nonsignificant.

Method: immunoSEQ multiplex PCR; TCRdb's copy keeps in-frame clones and lacks some. Counted here are roughly 33,000 clones, more than 85% occurring once; the ten biggest clones make up about 2.2%. As regards this clone: What it binds is not known.

The CDR3 sequence is 17 residues long. Germline V gene data show CDR1 as SEHNR and CDR2 as FQNEAQ (reference sequence). J lost 1 base, V lost 5 bases, and 3 bases had no gene match. This chain joins TRBV7-9 and TRBJ2-2; 14 bases align to TRBD2. The sequenced material came from PBMCs. This TCR was sampled from a donor aged 10-29 years with latent tuberculosis or without tuberculosis infection. CDR3 region: CASSRGLAGGNTGELFF. DNA of the CDR3: TGTGCCAGCAGCCGCGGACTAGCGGGAGGGAACACCGGGGAGCTGTTTTTT.